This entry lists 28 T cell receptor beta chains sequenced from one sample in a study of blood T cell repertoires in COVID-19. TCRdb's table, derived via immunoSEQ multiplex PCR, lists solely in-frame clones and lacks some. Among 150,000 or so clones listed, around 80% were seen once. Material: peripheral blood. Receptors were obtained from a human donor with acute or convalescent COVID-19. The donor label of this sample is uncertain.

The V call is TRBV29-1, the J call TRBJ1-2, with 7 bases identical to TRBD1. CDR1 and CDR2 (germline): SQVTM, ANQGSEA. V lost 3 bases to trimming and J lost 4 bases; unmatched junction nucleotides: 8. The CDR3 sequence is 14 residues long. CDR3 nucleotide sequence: TGCAGCGTTGACATGCTTTCAGGGGGCTATGGCTACACCTTC. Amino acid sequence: CSVDMLSGGYGYTF.

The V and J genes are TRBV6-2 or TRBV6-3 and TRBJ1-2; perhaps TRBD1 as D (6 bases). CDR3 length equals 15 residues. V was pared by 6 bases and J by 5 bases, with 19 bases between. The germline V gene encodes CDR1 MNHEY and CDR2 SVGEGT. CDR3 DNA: TGTGCCAGCAGCCTAGACAGGTCCGGATTTTATGGCTACACCTTC. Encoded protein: CASSLDRSGFYGYTF.

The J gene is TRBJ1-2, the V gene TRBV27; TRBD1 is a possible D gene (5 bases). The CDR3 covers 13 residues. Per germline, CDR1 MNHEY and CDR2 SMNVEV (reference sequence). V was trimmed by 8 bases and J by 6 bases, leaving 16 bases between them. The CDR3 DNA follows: TGTGCCAGCCGACGCGGGGGATCGAATGGCTACACCTTC. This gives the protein CASRRGGSNGYTF.

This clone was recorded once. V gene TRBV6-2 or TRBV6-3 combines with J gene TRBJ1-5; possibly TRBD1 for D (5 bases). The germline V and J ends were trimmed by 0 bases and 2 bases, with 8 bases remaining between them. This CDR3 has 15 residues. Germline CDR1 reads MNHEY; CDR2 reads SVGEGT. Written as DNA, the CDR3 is TGTGCCAGCAGTTACTCAGGAGGGGGCAATCAGCCCCAGCATTTT. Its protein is CASSYSGGGNQPQHF.

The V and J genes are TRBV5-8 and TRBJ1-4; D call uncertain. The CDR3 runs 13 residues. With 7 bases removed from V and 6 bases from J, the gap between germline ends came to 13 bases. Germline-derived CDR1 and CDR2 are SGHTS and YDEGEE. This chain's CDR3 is CASSGVPYEKLFF. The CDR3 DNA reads TGTGCCAGCTCGGGTGTACCCTATGAAAAACTGTTTTTT.

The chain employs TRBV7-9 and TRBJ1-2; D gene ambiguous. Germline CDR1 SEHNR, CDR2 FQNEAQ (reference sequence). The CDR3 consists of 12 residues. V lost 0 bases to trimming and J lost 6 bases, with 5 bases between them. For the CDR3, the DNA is TGTGCCAGCAGCTTAGCGAGCGATGGCTACACCTTC. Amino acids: CASSLASDGYTF.

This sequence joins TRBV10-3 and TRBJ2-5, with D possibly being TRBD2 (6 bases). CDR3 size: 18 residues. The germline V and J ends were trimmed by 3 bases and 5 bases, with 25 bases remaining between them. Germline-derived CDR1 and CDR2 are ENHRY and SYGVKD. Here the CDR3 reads CAISDDLLDYSHPETQYF. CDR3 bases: TGTGCCATCAGTGACGACTTGCTGGACTACTCCCACCCGGAGACCCAGTACTTC.

This chain's CDR3 is CASSNRAPRTGNTIYF. CDR3 bases: TGTGCCAGCAGCAACAGGGCCCCACGGACTGGAAACACCATATATTTT. The V and J genes are TRBV13 and TRBJ1-3; maybe TRBD1 (6 bases). Trimming took 5 bases from V and 2 from J, leaving 16 bases between them. The germline V gene encodes CDR1 PRHDT and CDR2 FYEKMQ (reference sequence). This CDR3 has 16 amino acids.

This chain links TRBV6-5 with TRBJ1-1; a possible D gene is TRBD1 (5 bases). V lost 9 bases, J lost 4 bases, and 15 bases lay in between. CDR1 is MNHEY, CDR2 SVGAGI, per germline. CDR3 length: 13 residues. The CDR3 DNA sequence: TGTGCCAGTTACGCGCAGGGCGGCACTGAAGCTTTCTTT. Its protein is CASYAQGGTEAFF.

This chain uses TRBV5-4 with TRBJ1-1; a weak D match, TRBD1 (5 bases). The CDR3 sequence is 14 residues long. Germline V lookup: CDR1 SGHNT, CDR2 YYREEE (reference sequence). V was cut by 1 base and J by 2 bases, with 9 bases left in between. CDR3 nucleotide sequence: TGTGCCAGCAGCTTGTCAGGGCACAACACTGAAGCTTTCTTT. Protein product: CASSLSGHNTEAFF.

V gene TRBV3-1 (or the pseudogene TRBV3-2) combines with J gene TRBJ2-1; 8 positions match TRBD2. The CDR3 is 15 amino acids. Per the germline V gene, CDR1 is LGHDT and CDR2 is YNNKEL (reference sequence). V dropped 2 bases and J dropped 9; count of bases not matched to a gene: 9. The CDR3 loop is CASSQLATGGTEQFF. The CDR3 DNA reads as TGTGCCAGCAGCCAACTCGCAACGGGGGGGACTGAGCAGTTCTTC.

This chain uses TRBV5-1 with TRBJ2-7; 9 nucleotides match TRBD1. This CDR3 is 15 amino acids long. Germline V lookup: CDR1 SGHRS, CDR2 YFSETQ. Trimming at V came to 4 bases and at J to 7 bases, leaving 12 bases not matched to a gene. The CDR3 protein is CASSRVQGASWEQYF. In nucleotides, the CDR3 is TGCGCCAGCAGCCGAGTACAGGGGGCATCATGGGAGCAGTACTTC.

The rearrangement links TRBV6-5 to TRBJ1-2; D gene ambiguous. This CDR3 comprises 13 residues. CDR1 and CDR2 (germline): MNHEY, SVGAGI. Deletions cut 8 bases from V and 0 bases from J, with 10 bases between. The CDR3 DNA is TGTGCCAGCCGAGGGATTTCTAACTATGGCTACACCTTC. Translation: CASRGISNYGYTF.

The CDR3 loop is CARGAPSGASYEQYF. The CDR3 DNA reads TGTGCCAGGGGAGCCCCTAGCGGGGCTTCCTACGAGCAGTACTTC. This chain joins TRBV2 and TRBJ2-7, with 9 bases lining up with TRBD2. CDR3 length equals 15 residues. V shed 9 bases and J 1 base; nucleotides not matched to a gene: 10. The germline CDR1 and CDR2 sequences are SNHLY and FYNNEI.

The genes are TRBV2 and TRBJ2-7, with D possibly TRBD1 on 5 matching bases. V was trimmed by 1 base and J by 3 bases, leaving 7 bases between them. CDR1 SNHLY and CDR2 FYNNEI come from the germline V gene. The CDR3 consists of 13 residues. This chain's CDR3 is CASSEGQNYEQYF. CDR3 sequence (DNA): TGTGCCAGCAGTGAAGGACAGAACTACGAGCAGTACTTC.

CDR3 amino acids: CAISESGGDTGELFF. The CDR3 DNA reads TGTGCCATCAGTGAGTCCGGGGGGGACACCGGGGAGCTGTTTTTT. V and J are TRBV10-3 and TRBJ2-2; the match to TRBD2 covers 8 bases. The ends lost 0 bases at V and 3 bases at J; junction bases unmatched: 0. Germline V gives CDR1 ENHRY, CDR2 SYGVKD. The CDR3 is made up of 15 amino acids.

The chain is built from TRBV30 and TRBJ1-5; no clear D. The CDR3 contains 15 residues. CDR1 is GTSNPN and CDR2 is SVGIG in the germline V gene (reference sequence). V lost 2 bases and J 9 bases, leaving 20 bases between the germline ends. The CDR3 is CAWSHGSGESGPQHF. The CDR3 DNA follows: TGTGCCTGGAGTCACGGCAGTGGAGAAAGTGGGCCCCAGCATTTT.

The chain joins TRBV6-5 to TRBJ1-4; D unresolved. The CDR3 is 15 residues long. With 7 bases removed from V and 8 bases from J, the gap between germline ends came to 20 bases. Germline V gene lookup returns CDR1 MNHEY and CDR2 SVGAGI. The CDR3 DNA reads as TGTGCCAGCATTCGAGCTACCGGAGGAGGGGAAAAACTGTTTTTT. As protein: CASIRATGGGEKLFF.

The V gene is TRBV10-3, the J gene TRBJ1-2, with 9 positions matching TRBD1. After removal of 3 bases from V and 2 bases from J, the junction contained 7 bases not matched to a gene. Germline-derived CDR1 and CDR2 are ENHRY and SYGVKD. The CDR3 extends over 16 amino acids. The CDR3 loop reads CAISDADRGSNYGYTF. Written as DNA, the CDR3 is TGTGCCATCAGTGACGCGGACAGGGGTTCAAACTATGGCTACACCTTC.

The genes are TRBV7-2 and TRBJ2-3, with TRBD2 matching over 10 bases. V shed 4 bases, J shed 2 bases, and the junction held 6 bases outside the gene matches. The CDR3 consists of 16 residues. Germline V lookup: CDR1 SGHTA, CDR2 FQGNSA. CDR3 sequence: CASSYLSGGYTDTQYF. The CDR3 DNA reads TGTGCCAGCAGCTACCTTAGCGGGGGGTACACAGATACGCAGTATTTT.

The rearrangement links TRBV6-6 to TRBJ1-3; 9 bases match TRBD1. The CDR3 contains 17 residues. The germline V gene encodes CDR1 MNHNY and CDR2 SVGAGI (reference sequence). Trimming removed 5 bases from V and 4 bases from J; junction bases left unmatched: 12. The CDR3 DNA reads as TGTGCCAGCAGTCAACGCGGGCCGGGACAGGGCGGAAACACCATATATTTT. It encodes CASSQRGPGQGGNTIYF.

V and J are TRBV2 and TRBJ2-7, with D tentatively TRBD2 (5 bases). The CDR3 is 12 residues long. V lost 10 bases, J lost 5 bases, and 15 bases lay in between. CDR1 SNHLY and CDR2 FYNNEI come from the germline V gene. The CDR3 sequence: CATQRGRDEQYF. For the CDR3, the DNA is TGTGCCACCCAACGGGGTAGAGACGAGCAGTACTTC. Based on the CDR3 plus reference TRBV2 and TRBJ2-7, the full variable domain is EPEVTQTPSHQVTQMGQEVILRCVPISNHLYFYWYRQILGQKVEFLVSFYNNEISEKSEIFDDQFSVERPDGSNFTLKIRSTKLEDSAMYFCATQRGRDEQYFGPGTRLTVT.

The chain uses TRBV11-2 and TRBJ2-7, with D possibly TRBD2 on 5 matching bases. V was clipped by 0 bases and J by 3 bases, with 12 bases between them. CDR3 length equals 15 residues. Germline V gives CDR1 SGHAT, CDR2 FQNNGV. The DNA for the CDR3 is TGTGCCAGCAGCTTAGATCACAGCGGAATCTACGAGCAGTACTTC. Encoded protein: CASSLDHSGIYEQYF. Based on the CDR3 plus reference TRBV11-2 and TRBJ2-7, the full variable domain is EAGVAQSPRYKIIEKRQSVAFWCNPISGHATLYWYQQILGQGPKLLIQFQNNGVVDDSQLPKDRFSAERLKGVDSTLKIQPAKLEDSAVYLCASSLDHSGIYEQYFGPGTRLTVT.

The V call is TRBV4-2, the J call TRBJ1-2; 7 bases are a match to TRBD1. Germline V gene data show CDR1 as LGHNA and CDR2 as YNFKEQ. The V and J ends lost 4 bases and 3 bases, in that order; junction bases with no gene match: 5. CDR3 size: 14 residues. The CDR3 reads CASSLDGTDYGYTF. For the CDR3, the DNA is TGTGCCAGCAGCCTAGACGGGACAGACTATGGCTACACCTTC.

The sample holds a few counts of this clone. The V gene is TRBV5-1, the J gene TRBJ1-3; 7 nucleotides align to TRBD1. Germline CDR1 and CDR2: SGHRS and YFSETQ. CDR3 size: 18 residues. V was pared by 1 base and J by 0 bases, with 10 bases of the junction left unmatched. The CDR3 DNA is TGCGCCAGCAGCTTGAATCCCGGGACAGCGCTCTCTGGAAACACCATATATTTT. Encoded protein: CASSLNPGTALSGNTIYF.

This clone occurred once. The chain's CDR3 is CASSGSGSSYTEAFF. The CDR3 bases are TGCGCCAGCAGTGGCTCAGGGTCCTCGTACACTGAAGCTTTCTTT. The gene calls are TRBV10-1 and TRBJ1-1; D might be TRBD1 (5 bases). Germline CDR1 and CDR2: WNHNN and SYGVQD (reference sequence). V shed 4 bases and J shed 3 bases, with 15 bases lying between them. The CDR3 has 15 amino acids.

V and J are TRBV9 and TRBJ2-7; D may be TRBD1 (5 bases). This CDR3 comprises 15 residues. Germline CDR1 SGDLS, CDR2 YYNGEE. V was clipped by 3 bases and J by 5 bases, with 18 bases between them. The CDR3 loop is CASSGGGPKAHEQYF. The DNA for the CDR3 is TGTGCCAGCAGCGGGGGCGGTCCCAAGGCCCACGAGCAGTACTTC.

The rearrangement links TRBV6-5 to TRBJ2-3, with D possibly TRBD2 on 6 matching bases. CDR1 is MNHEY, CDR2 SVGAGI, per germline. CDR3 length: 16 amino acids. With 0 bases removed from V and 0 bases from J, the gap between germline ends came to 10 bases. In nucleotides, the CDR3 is TGTGCCAGCAGTTACTCTGCGGGGCGGAGCACAGATACGCAGTATTTT. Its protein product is CASSYSAGRSTDTQYF.